This T cell receptor beta chain emerged from a study of cytomegalovirus exposure and HLA in healthy donors. Nominally healthy donors provided the samples, though records likely missed some immune exposures. A single count supports this clone. The CDR3 length is 17 residues. Germline assignment: CDR1 SGHRS and CDR2 YFSETQ. J gave up 5 bases and V 4 bases, and 9 bases lay outside the gene matches. PCR used 60 Vbeta primers and 13 Jbeta primers. The table came from immunoSEQ multiplex PCR; TCRdb's copy has only in-frame clones and leaves some out. The sample carries about 130,000 clones, about three quarters recorded once.

The clonotype was recovered from a woman aged 55-69 years in good health and CMV-seropositive. What was sequenced was PBMCs. V is TRBV5-1 and J is TRBJ2-5, with 15 bases aligning to TRBD2. The CDR3 DNA reads TGCGCCAGCAGCCCAAGGACTAGCGGGGGGGCTGGGGAGACCCAGTACTTC. Its protein product is CASSPRTSGGAGETQYF.